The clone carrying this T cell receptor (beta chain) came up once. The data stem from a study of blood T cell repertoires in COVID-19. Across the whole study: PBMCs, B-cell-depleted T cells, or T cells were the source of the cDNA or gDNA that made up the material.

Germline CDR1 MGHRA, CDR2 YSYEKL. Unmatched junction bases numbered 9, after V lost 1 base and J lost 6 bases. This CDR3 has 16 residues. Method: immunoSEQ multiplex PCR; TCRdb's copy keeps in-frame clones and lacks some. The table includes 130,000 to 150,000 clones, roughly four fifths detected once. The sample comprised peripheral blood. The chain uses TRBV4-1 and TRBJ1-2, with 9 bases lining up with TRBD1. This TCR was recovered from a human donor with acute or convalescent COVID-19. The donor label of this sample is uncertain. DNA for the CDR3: TGCGCCAGCAGCCAAGCCCCGGGACAGGGTCTGGATGGCTACACCTTC. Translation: CASSQAPGQGLDGYTF.